These 31 T cell receptor beta chains originate from one sample sequenced in a study of T-cell memory formation after mild COVID-19. TCRdb redid the calling of the 5' RACE reads with MiXCR, one entry per CDR3 protein. The sample has hundreds of thousands of distinct CDR3 sequences; 15% to 20% are singletons. Sample: PBMCs or a T cell subset sorted from them (not recorded which). These receptor sequences come from an adult woman who had mild COVID-19 (a few samples of this study predate the infection). Cell type and time point are not known.

The chain employs TRBV27 and TRBJ1-5; the D is unclear. The CDR3 length is 13 residues. V was cut by 5 bases and J by 7 bases, with 12 bases left in between. Germline V gene sequence: CDR1 MNHEY, CDR2 SMNVEV (reference sequence). This chain's CDR3 is CASSHFAGQPQHF. The CDR3, as DNA: TGTGCCAGCAGTCATTTTGCAGGACAGCCCCAGCATTTT.

V is TRBV10-3 and J is TRBJ2-2; D may be TRBD2 (5 bases). CDR3 size: 15 residues. CDR1 ENHRY and CDR2 SYGVKD come from the germline V gene. Trimming took 3 bases from V and 1 from J, leaving 9 bases between them. CDR3 sequence: CAISEERVNTGELFF. CDR3 bases: TGTGCCATCAGTGAAGAGAGGGTGAACACCGGGGAGCTGTTTTTT.

V usage is TRBV3-1 and J usage is TRBJ2-7; D not certain. Germline CDR1 is LGHDT and CDR2 is YNNKEL (reference sequence). This CDR3 is 14 amino acids long. V was pared by 1 base and J by 3 bases, with 10 bases between. CDR3: CASSQASGIYEQYF. Here the CDR3 DNA reads TGTGCCAGCAGCCAAGCCAGTGGGATCTACGAGCAGTACTTC.

This clonotype has just a few counts. The chain recombines TRBV3-1 with TRBJ1-2; no reliable D call. The CDR3 is 15 residues long. Trimming took 0 bases from V and 6 from J, leaving 14 bases between them. Germline V gene data show CDR1 as LGHDT and CDR2 as YNNKEL (reference sequence). The CDR3 loop reads CASSQDYGAGDGYTF. The CDR3 nucleotides read TGTGCCAGCAGCCAAGATTACGGAGCAGGTGATGGCTACACCTTC.

The sample holds a few counts of this clonotype. The J gene is TRBJ1-5, the V gene TRBV18; D is unresolved. The CDR3 totals 13 residues. Germline CDR1 KGHSH, CDR2 LQKENI. V was shortened by 3 bases and J by 4 bases, with 7 bases between the two germline ends. The CDR3 loop is CASSPSRNQPQHF. As DNA, the CDR3 is TGTGCCAGCTCACCTTCTAGGAATCAGCCCCAGCATTTT.

This clonotype showed up just a few times. The rearrangement joins TRBV6-6 to TRBJ2-2, with TRBD1 matching 9 bases. Germline CDR1 reads MNHNY; CDR2 reads SVGAGI (reference sequence). Trimming removed 5 bases from V and 7 bases from J; junction bases left unmatched: 11. The CDR3 runs 16 residues. CDR3 DNA sequence: TGTGCCAGCAGTAACACACAGGGGGCGCTGGGCGGGGAGCTGTTTTTT. It translates to CASSNTQGALGGELFF.

This clonotype was seen ten or more times. The gene calls are TRBV18 and TRBJ1-6, with D perhaps TRBD1 (5 bases). This CDR3 is 15 amino acids long. Trimming stripped 5 bases from V and 8 bases from J, with 16 bases between. The germline CDR1 and CDR2 sequences are KGHSH and LQKENI. The CDR3 nucleotides are TGTGCCAGCTCATCGGGAAGGGGATTGGATTCACCCCTCCACTTT. Translation: CASSSGRGLDSPLHF.

This clonotype was detected a few times. The genes are TRBV7-9 and TRBJ2-2; tentative D call: TRBD1 (6 bases). Germline-derived CDR1 and CDR2 are SEHNR and FQNEAQ (reference sequence). CDR3 length equals 16 residues. V lost 5 bases, J lost 1 base, and 14 bases lay in between. The CDR3 sequence: CASSPHRVRNTGELFF. CDR3 coding DNA: TGTGCCAGCAGCCCCCACAGGGTACGGAACACCGGGGAGCTGTTTTTT.

The chain combines TRBV12-3 or TRBV12-4 with TRBJ2-3; D might be TRBD2 (5 bases). Trimming stripped 2 bases from V and 5 bases from J, with 11 bases between. This CDR3 region has 14 residues. CDR3 protein: CASSLRRNLDTQYF. CDR3 sequence (DNA): TGTGCCAGCAGTTTAAGGAGGAACTTAGATACGCAGTATTTT.

This clonotype was found many times. The chain carries TRBV12-3 or TRBV12-4 and TRBJ2-1, with 9 bases that match TRBD1. V lost 2 bases and J lost 7; bases outside the gene matches: 9. The CDR3 covers 16 residues. CDR3 in DNA: TGTGCCAGCAGTTTATCCCCCCCCGGGACAGGGAATGAGCAGTTCTTC. This codes for CASSLSPPGTGNEQFF.

This clonotype has ten or more counts. This chain connects TRBV7-2 to TRBJ2-7, with 11 nucleotides matching TRBD1. V trimming: 1 base; J trimming: 7 bases; junction bases outside the gene matches: 6. The CDR3 loop spans 15 amino acids. The germline V gene encodes CDR1 SGHTA and CDR2 FQGNSA. The CDR3: CASSLDGQGAREQYF. The CDR3, as DNA: TGTGCCAGCAGCTTAGACGGACAGGGGGCGCGAGAGCAGTACTTC.

This clonotype has only a few counts. The V call is TRBV2, the J call TRBJ2-1; D is unclear. CDR3 length: 13 residues. Germline values: CDR1 SNHLY, CDR2 FYNNEI. Trimming removed 5 bases from V and 4 bases from J, with 9 bases in between. DNA of the CDR3: TGTGCCAGCAGTAGAAGTCAGTACAATGAGCAGTTCTTC. Translation gives CASSRSQYNEQFF.

This chain connects TRBV10-3 to TRBJ2-1, with D possibly TRBD2 on 6 matching bases. With 7 bases removed from V and 6 bases from J, the gap between germline ends came to 22 bases. Germline V gene data show CDR1 as ENHRY and CDR2 as SYGVKD. The CDR3 is 16 amino acids. As DNA, the CDR3 is TGTGCCATCACGGGGGTTCAGTCTAGCTCGTCCAATGAGCAGTTCTTC. Its translation: CAITGVQSSSSNEQFF.

This clonotype was seen a handful of times. The rearrangement uses TRBV3-1 and TRBJ1-3, with no clear D. V was cut by 4 bases and J by 0 bases, with 10 bases left in between. CDR1 LGHDT and CDR2 YNNKEL come from the germline V gene (reference sequence). This CDR3 is 15 amino acids long. The CDR3 reads CASSRTFVSGNTIYF. The CDR3 DNA follows: TGTGCCAGCAGCCGAACGTTCGTCTCTGGAAACACCATATATTTT.

This clonotype was detected a few times. This chain's CDR3 is CASSELAGGIYNEQFF. The CDR3 nucleotides are TGTGCCAGCAGTGAACTAGCGGGGGGGATCTACAATGAGCAGTTCTTC. The gene calls are TRBV2 and TRBJ2-1; 12 bases are a match to TRBD2. In germline, CDR1 is SNHLY, CDR2 FYNNEI. The CDR3 is 16 amino acids. J was trimmed by 3 bases and V by 2 bases; bases with no gene match: 2.

This clonotype turned up a few times. V gene TRBV7-9 combines with J gene TRBJ2-2; TRBD1 might be the D (5 bases). There are 12 residues in the CDR3. V shed 5 bases and J shed 6 bases, with 7 bases lying between them. Germline assignment: CDR1 SEHNR and CDR2 FQNEAQ (reference sequence). CDR3 in DNA: TGTGCCAGCAGCGGCAGGGCCGGGGAGCTGTTTTTT. Its translation is CASSGRAGELFF.

Only a few counts were recorded for this clonotype. This chain links TRBV12-5 with TRBJ2-1, with 9 bases that match TRBD2. The CDR3 totals 17 residues. Per the germline V gene, CDR1 is LGHNT and CDR2 is FRNRAP. The V gene end was trimmed by 6 bases and the J gene end by 9 bases; junction bases not matched to a gene: 18. CDR3 residues: CASGTSLSSGRTAEQFF. CDR3 DNA sequence: TGTGCTAGTGGCACCTCTTTGAGTAGCGGGAGAACAGCTGAGCAGTTCTTC.

This clonotype was counted ten times or more. The chain uses TRBV5-1 and TRBJ2-1, with 10 bases that match TRBD1. The germline V gene encodes CDR1 SGHRS and CDR2 YFSETQ. J gave up 4 bases and V 6 bases, and 10 bases lay outside the gene matches. This CDR3 region has 16 residues. CDR3 in DNA: TGCGCCAGCACCGGACAGGGGGTTATAGGATACAATGAGCAGTTCTTC. Its protein is CASTGQGVIGYNEQFF.

In this sample, this clonotype turned up a few times. V usage is TRBV5-1 and J usage is TRBJ1-4; D remains ambiguous. The V and J ends lost 0 bases and 5 bases respectively, with 8 bases between them. The CDR3 covers 14 residues. CDR1 and CDR2 from the germline V gene are SGHRS and YFSETQ. The CDR3 coding sequence is TGCGCCAGCAGCTTGGCCGGGCAGAATGAAAAACTGTTTTTT. It translates to CASSLAGQNEKLFF.

This clonotype was detected a few times. One end of the junction does not line up with germline, which may come from a read error. The chain links TRBV7-2 to TRBJ2-3; 7 nucleotides align to TRBD1. This CDR3 contains 15 residues. The germline V gene encodes CDR1 SGHTA and CDR2 FQGNSA. CDR3 in DNA: TGTGCCAGCAGTTTTTACCGGGACAGCACGGATACGCAGTATTTT. Amino acid sequence: CASSFYRDSTDTQYF. The full variable domain, completed using reference TRBV7-2 and TRBJ2-3, is GAGVSQSPSNKVTEKGKDVELRCDPISGHTALYWYRQSLGQGLEFLIYFQGNSAPDKSGLPSDRFSAERTGGSVSTLTIQRTQQEDSAVYLCASSFYRDSTDTQYFGPGTRLTVL.

This clonotype was found many times. The V call is TRBV12-3 or TRBV12-4, the J call TRBJ1-3; D is unclear. The V end was cut by 3 bases, the J end by 0 bases, with 3 bases between. This CDR3 has 13 amino acids. DNA of the CDR3: TGTGCCAGCAGTTTCACCTCTGGAAACACCATATATTTT. Its protein product is CASSFTSGNTIYF.

The chain is built from TRBV5-8 and TRBJ2-1; 9 nucleotides line up with TRBD2. After removal of 4 bases from V and 8 bases from J, the junction contained 19 bases not matched to a gene. Germline CDR1 is SGHTS and CDR2 is YDEGEE. The CDR3 contains 18 residues. CDR3 bases: TGTGCCAGCAGCCCCGGACGGCTCTCTAGCGGGAATCCCCATGAGCAGTTCTTC. Translation gives CASSPGRLSSGNPHEQFF.

The sample holds many counts of this clonotype. The V call is TRBV15, the J call TRBJ2-3; no reliable D call. The CDR3 covers 13 residues. With 0 bases removed from V and 4 bases from J, the gap between germline ends came to 5 bases. Germline CDR1 LNHNV, CDR2 YYDKDF (reference sequence). The CDR3 DNA follows: TGTGCCACCAGCAGAGATCATGCAGATACGCAGTATTTT. Translated: CATSRDHADTQYF. The full variable domain, in which reference TRBV15 and TRBJ2-3 provide the parts outside the CDR3, is DAMVIQNPRYQVTQFGKPVTLSCSQTLNHNVMYWYQQKSSQAPKLLFHYYDKDFNNEADTPDNFQSRRPNTSFCFLDIRSPGLGDTAMYLCATSRDHADTQYFGPGTRLTVL.

This clonotype was seen a few times. This chain joins TRBV24-1 and TRBJ2-4; D tentatively reads TRBD1 or TRBD2 (7 bases each). CDR1 is KGHDR and CDR2 is SFDVKD in the germline V gene. V was trimmed by 3 bases and J by 3 bases, leaving 14 bases between them. The CDR3 covers 16 residues. Here the CDR3 reads CATSDPRRGGKNIQYF. The CDR3 DNA reads TGTGCCACCAGTGATCCCCGCAGGGGGGGCAAAAACATTCAGTACTTC.

This clonotype was seen only a few times. V usage is TRBV29-1 and J usage is TRBJ2-3; the D call may be TRBD1 or TRBD2 (5 bases each). The CDR3 contains 13 residues. V lost 5 bases and J 6 bases, leaving 15 bases between the germline ends. CDR1 and CDR2 from the germline V gene are SQVTM and ANQGSEA. This CDR3 is CSVRSRGADTQYF. The CDR3 coding sequence is TGCAGCGTTAGATCGAGGGGCGCGGATACGCAGTATTTT.

The chain couples TRBV11-2 to TRBJ2-5, with D possibly matching TRBD1 (6 bases). Trimming stripped 5 bases from V and 1 base from J, with 11 bases between. The germline CDR1 and CDR2 sequences are SGHAT and FQNNGV. The CDR3 totals 14 residues. The CDR3 DNA sequence: TGTGCCAGCAGCCCCTACAGGGCCCAAGAGACCCAGTACTTC. It yields the protein CASSPYRAQETQYF. Looking up the rest from reference TRBV11-2 and TRBJ2-5 gives the full variable domain: EAGVAQSPRYKIIEKRQSVAFWCNPISGHATLYWYQQILGQGPKLLIQFQNNGVVDDSQLPKDRFSAERLKGVDSTLKIQPAKLEDSAVYLCASSPYRAQETQYFGPGTRLLVL.

This clonotype came up many times. The chain carries TRBV15 and TRBJ1-4; D gene uncertain. Germline V CDR1 and CDR2: LNHNV, YYDKDF (reference sequence). The CDR3 has 13 amino acids. The V gene lost 0 bases and the J gene lost 7 bases, with 6 bases spanning the gap. The CDR3 reads CATSRDYAEKLFF. The CDR3 nucleotides are TGTGCCACCAGCAGAGATTACGCTGAAAAACTGTTTTTT.

The table lists this clonotype with a few counts. The CDR3 DNA follows: TGTGCCAGCAGCATAGGACAGGGGAGCACTGAAGCTTTCTTT. The encoded protein is CASSIGQGSTEAFF. The gene calls are TRBV3-1 and TRBJ1-1; 9 nucleotides agree with TRBD1. V dropped 5 bases and J dropped 4; count of bases not matched to a gene: 5. The germline CDR1 and CDR2 sequences are LGHDT and YNNKEL (reference sequence). The CDR3 sequence is 14 residues long.

This rearrangement joins TRBV7-9 to TRBJ2-7, with D hard to call. The CDR3 is 12 amino acids. Trimming stripped 5 bases from V and 10 bases from J, with 15 bases between. Germline V gene data show CDR1 as SEHNR and CDR2 as FQNEAQ (reference sequence). The CDR3 region has the DNA TGTGCCAGCAGCCCGGAAGGGTCGGAACAGTACTTC. Protein product: CASSPEGSEQYF.

This clonotype was found a few times. This chain's CDR3 is CAWRPGGSGEKLFF. In DNA, the CDR3 is TGTGCCTGGAGGCCGGGGGGGAGCGGTGAAAAACTGTTTTTT. This chain uses TRBV30 with TRBJ1-4, with a tentative D call TRBD1 (5 bases). In germline, CDR1 is GTSNPN, CDR2 SVGIG (reference sequence). V was clipped by 3 bases and J by 7 bases, with 15 bases between them. The CDR3 is 14 amino acids.

This rearrangement joins TRBV6-5 to TRBJ2-3; possibly TRBD1 or TRBD2 for D (5 bases each). This CDR3 has 14 amino acids. Germline CDR1 and CDR2: MNHEY and SVGAGI. Trimming pared 6 bases from V and 2 bases from J, leaving 12 bases between. The CDR3 region is CASSIGTNTDTQYF. The CDR3 nucleotides read TGTGCCAGCAGCATCGGGACCAACACAGATACGCAGTATTTT.